Listed below are T cell receptor beta chains from one sample, sequenced in a study of T cell repertoires in cytomegalovirus infection. TCRdb fed the reads into MiXCR, producing one record per CDR3 protein. The table has about 770,000 distinct CDR3 sequences, almost 30% seen once. Their antigen targets remain unknown. The input for sequencing was cultured CD8+ T cells from PBMCs, taken from culture after CMV antigen stimulation. These receptors were collected from a human donor in good health (CMV status not recorded). Some clones in this sample may be carry-over from other donors' samples. Both conserved end residues are trimmed from each CDR3. The size field is filled for only some rows; it gives once, few, many or a size class.

V gene,clone size,CDR3 protein
TRBV7-2,few,ASSSDSRGYT
TRBV27,few,ASSLLGLVGHNEQF
TRBV15,NA,ATSRGTGLWF
TRBV24-1,once,ARDSWYQETQY
TRBV7-2,NA,ASSAYSGGAYNEQF
TRBV5-1,NA,ASSSQVDGSKNIQY
TRBV7-2,many,ASSSRDRGNSPLH
TRBV7-2,many,ASSLDRGAEAF
TRBV2,NA,ASREGLASYNEQF
TRBV5-4,few,ASSLKENRAKRNQPQH
TRBV11-3,NA,ASSLEGDVHTQY
TRBV6-5,NA,ASSLSASGSSSYNEQF
TRBV13,NA,ASSSLAGGWVSYNEQF
TRBV7-6,NA,ASSPQVTEAF
TRBV7-7,NA,ASSPRQGTTGELF
TRBV7-6,many,ASSLGSRTGYNEQF
TRBV27,NA,ASSEGLATIETQY
TRBV7-9,NA,ASSSSAGGEQF
TRBV19,NA,ASTGLAGFTDTQY
TRBV6-5,few,ASSYVYGSYNEQF
TRBV29-1,NA,SVEVLGARERTDTQY
TRBV7-6,many,ASSRGISNGYT
TRBV4-1,few,ASSQDLVRGHYNEQF
TRBV9,NA,ASSEVGANTGELF
TRBV10-2,few,ASSDDNREDQPQH
TRBV6-2/TRBV6-3,NA,ASSYSWERGVRGDTQY
TRBV6-5,NA,ASRPTGPVSYEQY
TRBV27,NA,ASTKLGSRRSGANVLT
TRBV25-1,many,ASSEGLTGGSEAF
TRBV6-6,NA,ASSLIGGGELDEKLF
TRBV5-6,few,ASSLEAGGRDEQF
TRBV7-1,NA,ASSPTIAGGYNEQF
TRBV5-1,NA,ASRELGGSRTEAF
TRBV4-1,few,ASSSGGANVLT
TRBV12-3/TRBV12-4,NA,ASSPHPYSWDEQF
TRBV6-6,NA,ASRGLTGEAF
TRBV15,few,AVSRDRGLSQPQH
TRBV27,NA,ASTEPGEETQY
TRBV12-3/TRBV12-4,few,ASSFPRATGWEQF
TRBV27,NA,ASSLRGRGGDGYT
TRBV5-4,few,ASSGGTNEKLF
TRBV7-2,NA,ASSLVPGGGYNEQF
TRBV6-8,NA,ASSFDTYNEQF
TRBV19,few,ASSITQGHQPQH
TRBV3-1,NA,ASSQPRDRNTEAF
TRBV7-6,many,ASSLAGGFQNEQF
TRBV20-1,NA,SASGRGLRETQY
TRBV12-3/TRBV12-4,many,ASRSGGTEAF